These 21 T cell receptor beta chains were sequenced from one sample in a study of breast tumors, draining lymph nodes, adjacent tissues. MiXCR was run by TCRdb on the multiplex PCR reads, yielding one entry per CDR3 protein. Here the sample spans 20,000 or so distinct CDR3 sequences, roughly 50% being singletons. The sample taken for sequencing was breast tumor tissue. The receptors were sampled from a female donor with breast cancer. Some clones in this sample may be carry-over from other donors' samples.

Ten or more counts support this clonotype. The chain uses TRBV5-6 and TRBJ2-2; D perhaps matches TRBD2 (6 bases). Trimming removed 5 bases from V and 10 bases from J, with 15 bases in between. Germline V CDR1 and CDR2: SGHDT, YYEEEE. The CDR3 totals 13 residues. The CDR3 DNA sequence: TGTGCCAGCAGGAAATTAGCGGCCTTGGAGCTGTTTTTT. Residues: CASRKLAALELFF.

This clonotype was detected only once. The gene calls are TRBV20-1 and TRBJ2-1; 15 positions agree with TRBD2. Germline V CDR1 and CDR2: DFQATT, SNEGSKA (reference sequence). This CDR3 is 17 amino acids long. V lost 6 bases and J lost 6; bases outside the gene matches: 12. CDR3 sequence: CSAPGLAGGQGSNEQFF. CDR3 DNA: TGCAGTGCCCCGGGACTAGCGGGAGGCCAGGGGTCCAATGAGCAGTTCTTC.

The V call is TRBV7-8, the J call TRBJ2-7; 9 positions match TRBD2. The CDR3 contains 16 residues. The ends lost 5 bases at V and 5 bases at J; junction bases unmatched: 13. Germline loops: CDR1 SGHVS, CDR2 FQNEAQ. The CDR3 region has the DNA TGTGCCAGCAGCAGTCTGATGACTAGCGGCGCCCACGAGCAGTACTTC. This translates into CASSSLMTSGAHEQYF.

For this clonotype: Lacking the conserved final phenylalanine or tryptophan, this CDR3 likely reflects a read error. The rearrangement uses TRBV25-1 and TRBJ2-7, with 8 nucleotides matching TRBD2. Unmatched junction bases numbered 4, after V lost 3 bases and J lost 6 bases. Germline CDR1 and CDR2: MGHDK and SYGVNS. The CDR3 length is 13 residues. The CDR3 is CASSEWGLGEQYL. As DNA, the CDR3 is TGTGCCAGCAGTGAGTGGGGACTAGGCGAGCAGTACCTC.

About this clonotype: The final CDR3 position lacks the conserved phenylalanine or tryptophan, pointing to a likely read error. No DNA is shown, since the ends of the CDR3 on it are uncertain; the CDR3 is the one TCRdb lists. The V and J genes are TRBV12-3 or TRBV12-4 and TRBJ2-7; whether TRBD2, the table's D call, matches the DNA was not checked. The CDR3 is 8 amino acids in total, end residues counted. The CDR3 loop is CASSVGTS.

CDR3 region: CASSEYRAPSYEQYF. DNA for the CDR3: TGTGCCAGCAGCGAATACCGGGCCCCCTCCTACGAGCAGTACTTC. The J gene is TRBJ2-7, the V gene TRBV7-9; D unresolved. Germline V gene sequence: CDR1 SEHNR, CDR2 FQNEAQ (reference sequence). CDR3 length: 15 residues. V was clipped by 5 bases and J by 0 bases, with 14 bases between them.

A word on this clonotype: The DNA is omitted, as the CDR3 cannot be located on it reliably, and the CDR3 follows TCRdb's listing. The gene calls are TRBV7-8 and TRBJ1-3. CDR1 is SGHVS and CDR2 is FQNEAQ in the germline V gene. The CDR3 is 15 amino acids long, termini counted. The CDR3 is CASSLTFGSGNTIHF.

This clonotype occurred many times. The CDR3 reads CASTKQYTDTQYF. The CDR3 nucleotides read TGCGCCAGCACAAAACAATACACAGATACGCAGTATTTT. This sequence joins TRBV5-1 and TRBJ2-3; D is ambiguous. The CDR3 spans 13 residues. The germline V gene encodes CDR1 SGHRS and CDR2 YFSETQ. Trimming left V 6 bases short and J 2 bases short, with 10 bases between. Full variable domain (outside the CDR3, taken from reference TRBV5-1 and TRBJ2-3): KAGVTQTPRYLIKTRGQQVTLSCSPISGHRSVSWYQQTPGQGLQFLFEYFSETQRNKGNFPGRFSGRQFSNSRSEMNVSTLELGDSALYLCASTKQYTDTQYFGPGTRLTVL.

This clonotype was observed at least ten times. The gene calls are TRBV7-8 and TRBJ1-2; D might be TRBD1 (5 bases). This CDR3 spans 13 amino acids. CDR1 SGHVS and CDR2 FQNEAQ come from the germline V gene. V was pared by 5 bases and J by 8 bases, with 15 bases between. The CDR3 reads CASSPRGGWGYTF. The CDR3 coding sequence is TGTGCCAGCAGCCCCCGTGGGGGGTGGGGCTACACCTTC.

The CDR3 nucleotides are TGTGCCACCAGCAGAGCCTTTGGACTAGCGGGGTACTACGAGCAGTACTTC. Protein product: CATSRAFGLAGYYEQYF. The chain employs TRBV15 and TRBJ2-7, with 12 bases identical to TRBD2. The CDR3 spans 17 residues. Germline lookup yields CDR1 LNHNV and CDR2 YYDKDF (reference sequence). V was clipped by 1 base and J by 3 bases; unmatched bases: 7.

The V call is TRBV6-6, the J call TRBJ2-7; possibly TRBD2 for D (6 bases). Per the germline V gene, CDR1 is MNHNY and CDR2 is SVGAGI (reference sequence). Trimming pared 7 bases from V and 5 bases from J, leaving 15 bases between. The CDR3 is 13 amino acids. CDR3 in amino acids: CASTPGEVDEQYF. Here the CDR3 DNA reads TGTGCCAGCACCCCTGGGGAGGTCGACGAGCAGTACTTC.

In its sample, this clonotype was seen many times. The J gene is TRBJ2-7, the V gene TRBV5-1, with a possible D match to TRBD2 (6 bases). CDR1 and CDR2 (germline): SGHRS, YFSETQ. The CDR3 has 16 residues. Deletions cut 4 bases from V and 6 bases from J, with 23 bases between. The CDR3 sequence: CASSRWDGTGVPEQYF. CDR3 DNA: TGCGCCAGCAGCCGGTGGGATGGGACGGGAGTCCCCGAGCAGTACTTC.

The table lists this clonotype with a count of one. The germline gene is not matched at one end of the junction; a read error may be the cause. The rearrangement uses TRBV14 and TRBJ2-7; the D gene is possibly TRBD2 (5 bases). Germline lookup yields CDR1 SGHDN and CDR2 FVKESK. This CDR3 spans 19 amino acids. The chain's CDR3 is CASGQDFSGSIHGTYEQYF. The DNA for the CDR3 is TGTGCCAGCGGCCAAGATTTTAGTGGGAGTATCCACGGAACCTACGAGCAGTACTTC.

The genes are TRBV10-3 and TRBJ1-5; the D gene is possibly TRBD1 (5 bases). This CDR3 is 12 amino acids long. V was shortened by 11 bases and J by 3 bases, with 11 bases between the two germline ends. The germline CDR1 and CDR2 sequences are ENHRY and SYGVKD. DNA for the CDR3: TGTGCCGTCGAGACAGACAATCAGCCCCAGCATTTT. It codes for CAVETDNQPQHF.

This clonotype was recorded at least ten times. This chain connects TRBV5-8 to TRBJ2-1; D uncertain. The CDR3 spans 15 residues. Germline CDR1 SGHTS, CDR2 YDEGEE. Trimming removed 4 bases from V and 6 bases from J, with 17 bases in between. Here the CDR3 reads CASSGWVLGGNEQFF. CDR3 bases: TGTGCCAGCAGCGGGTGGGTCCTAGGCGGCAATGAGCAGTTCTTC.

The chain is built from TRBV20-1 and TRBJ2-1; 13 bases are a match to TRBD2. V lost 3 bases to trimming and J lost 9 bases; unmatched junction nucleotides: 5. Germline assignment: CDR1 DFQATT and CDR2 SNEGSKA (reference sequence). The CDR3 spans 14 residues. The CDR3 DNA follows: TGCAGTGCTAGGGGACTAGCGGGACCCACTGAGCAGTTCTTC. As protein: CSARGLAGPTEQFF.

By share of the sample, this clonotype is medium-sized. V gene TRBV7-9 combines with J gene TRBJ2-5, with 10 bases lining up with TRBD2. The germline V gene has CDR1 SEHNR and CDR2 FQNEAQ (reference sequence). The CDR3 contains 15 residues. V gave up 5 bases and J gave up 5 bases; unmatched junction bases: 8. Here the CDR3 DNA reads TGTGCCAGCAGCGCCGCTAGCGGGAGCACTGAGACCCAGTACTTC. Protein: CASSAASGSTETQYF.

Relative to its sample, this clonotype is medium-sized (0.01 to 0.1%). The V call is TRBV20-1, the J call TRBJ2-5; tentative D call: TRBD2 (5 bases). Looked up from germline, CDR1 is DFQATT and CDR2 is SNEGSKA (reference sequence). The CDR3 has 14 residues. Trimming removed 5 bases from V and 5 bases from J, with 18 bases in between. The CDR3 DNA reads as TGCAGTGCTGCACTCAACCTAGGAGGCGAGACCCAGTACTTC. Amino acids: CSAALNLGGETQYF.

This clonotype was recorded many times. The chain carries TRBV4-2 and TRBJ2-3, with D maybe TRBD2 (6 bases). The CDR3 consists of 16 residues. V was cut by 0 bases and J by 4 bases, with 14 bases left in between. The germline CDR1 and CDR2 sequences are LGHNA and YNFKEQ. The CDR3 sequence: CASSQERATGADTQYF. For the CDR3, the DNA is TGTGCCAGCAGCCAAGAACGTGCGACGGGAGCAGATACGCAGTATTTT.

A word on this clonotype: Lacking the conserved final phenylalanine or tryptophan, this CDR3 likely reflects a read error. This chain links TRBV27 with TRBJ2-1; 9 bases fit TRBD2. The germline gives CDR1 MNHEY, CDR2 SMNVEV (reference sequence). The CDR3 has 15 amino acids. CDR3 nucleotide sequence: TGTGCCAGCAGTTTATTAGCGGGAGTAAACAATGTGCAGTTCCTC. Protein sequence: CASSLLAGVNNVQFL.

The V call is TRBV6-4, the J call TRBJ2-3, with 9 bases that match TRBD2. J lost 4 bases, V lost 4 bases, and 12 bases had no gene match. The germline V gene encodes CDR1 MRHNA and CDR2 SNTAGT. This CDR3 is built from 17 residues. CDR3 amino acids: CASSASSVGGRADTQYF. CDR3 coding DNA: TGTGCCAGCAGTGCCAGCAGCGTGGGCGGGAGGGCAGATACGCAGTATTTT.